The 4 T cell receptor beta chains below come from one sample, sequenced in a study of regulatory T cells in long-lasting Graves disease. According to the study, TCR beta libraries were built with iRepertoire HTBI primers and CDR3-region Arm-PCR. MiXCR, run by TCRdb on the multiplex PCR reads, gives a single entry per CDR3 protein. Among approximately 270,000 distinct CDR3 sequences listed, around 18% were seen once. The time point: newly diagnosed GD, antithyroid drugs for less than 3 months. PBMC-derived RNA was used for the TCR library. In addition, the sample was reused for a study of T cells in Graves' hyperthyroidism and ophthalmopathy.

Sequencing was performed on peripheral blood mononuclear cells (PBMCs), taken at new diagnosis, from a patient treated with antithyroid drugs. The source is a woman under 40 with Graves disease.

The table lists this clonotype with a few counts. A much more abundant neighbour one base away suggests this may be a read error. The chain employs TRBV11-2 and TRBJ1-1; D gene ambiguous. Germline V gene sequence: CDR1 SGHAT, CDR2 FQNNGV. The CDR3 runs to 13 residues. The CDR3 loop is CASSLNYDTEASF. For the CDR3, the DNA is TGTGCCAGCAGCTTAAACTACGACACTGAAGCTTCCTTT.

At least ten counts were recorded for this clonotype. The rearrangement links TRBV7-9 to TRBJ2-7; TRBD1 matches at 10 bases. The CDR3 is 15 amino acids. Germline V gene lookup returns CDR1 SEHNR and CDR2 FQNEAQ (reference sequence). V shed 5 bases, J shed 5 bases, and the junction held 9 bases outside the gene matches. The CDR3 sequence is CASSLLRDRGHEQYF. CDR3 sequence (DNA): TGTGCCAGCAGCCTCCTCCGGGACAGGGGCCACGAGCAGTACTTC. Full variable domain (rest looked up from reference TRBV7-9 and TRBJ2-7): DTGVSQNPRHKITKRGQNVTFRCDPISEHNRLYWYRQTLGQGPEFLTYFQNEAQLEKSRLLSDRFSAERPKGSFSTLEIQRTEQGDSAMYLCASSLLRDRGHEQYFGPGTRLTVT.

This clonotype has a count of ten or more. The chain couples TRBV9 to TRBJ1-3; weak D call: TRBD1 (5 bases). Germline V gene data show CDR1 as SGDLS and CDR2 as YYNGEE. The CDR3 is 13 amino acids. Trimming left V 0 bases short and J 7 bases short, with 8 bases between. Written as DNA, the CDR3 is TGTGCCAGCAGCGTAGGGGGCTGGAACACCATATATTTT. Its protein is CASSVGGWNTIYF.

This rearrangement joins TRBV12-3 or TRBV12-4 to TRBJ1-2, with TRBD1 matching 8 bases. Trimming cost V 6 bases and J 4 bases; bases outside gene matches: 7. This CDR3 has 14 residues. The CDR3 reads CASSRTGSSYGYTF. CDR3 DNA sequence: TGTGCCAGCAGCCGGACAGGGTCCTCCTATGGCTACACCTTC.